This TCR beta chain is drawn from a study of molecular identifiers for immune sequencing clone quantification. TCRdb re-called the PCR reads through MiXCR, storing one row per CDR3 protein. The data contain about 100,000 distinct CDR3 sequences, roughly a third of them singletons. V shed 2 bases, J shed 1 base, and the junction held 7 bases outside the gene matches. Germline CDR1 and CDR2: SQVTM and ANQGSEA. The CDR3 spans 15 residues. This receptor was obtained from a human donor in good health. Some libraries in this study had Jurkat cell RNA spiked in. The sample taken for sequencing was naive CD8+ T cells from blood, with Jurkat cell RNA spiked in. The subset: FACS-sorted CD8+CD4-CCR7+CD45RA+ naive T cells. V is TRBV29-1 and J is TRBJ2-5, with TRBD2 matching over 7 bases. The CDR3 loop reads CSVERAAGIQETQYF. The CDR3 DNA reads TGCAGCGTTGAAAGGGCAGCGGGGATCCAAGAGACCCAGTACTTC.